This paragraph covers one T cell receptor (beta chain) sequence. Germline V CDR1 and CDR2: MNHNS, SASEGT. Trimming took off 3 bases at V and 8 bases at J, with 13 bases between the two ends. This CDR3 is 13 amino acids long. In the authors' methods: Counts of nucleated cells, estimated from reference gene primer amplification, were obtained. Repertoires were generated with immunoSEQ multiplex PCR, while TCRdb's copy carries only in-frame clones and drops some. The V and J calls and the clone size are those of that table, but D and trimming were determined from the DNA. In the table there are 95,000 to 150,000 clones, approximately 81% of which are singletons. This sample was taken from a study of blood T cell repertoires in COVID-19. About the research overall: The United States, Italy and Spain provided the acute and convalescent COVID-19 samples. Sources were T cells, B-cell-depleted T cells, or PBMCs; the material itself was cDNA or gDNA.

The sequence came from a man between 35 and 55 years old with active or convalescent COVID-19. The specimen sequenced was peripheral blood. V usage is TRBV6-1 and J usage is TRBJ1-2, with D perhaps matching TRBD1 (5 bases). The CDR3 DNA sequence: TGTGCCAGCAGTGAGGCCGTGAAGGGGGGCTACACCTTC. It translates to CASSEAVKGGYTF.